Below, one T cell receptor beta chain is given with its context. This sample was included in a study of T cell responses to AZD1222 COVID-19 vaccine. This CDR3 contains 14 residues. The V segment lost 7 bases and the J segment 3 bases; nucleotides outside the gene matches: 5. Germline lookup yields CDR1 SEHNR and CDR2 FQNEAQ (reference sequence). The method was immunoSEQ multiplex PCR; TCRdb's version includes in-frame clones alone and lacks a portion of them. The repertoire includes about 75,000 clones, roughly 88% of them detected once, and about 9.1% sits in the top ten. This chain connects TRBV7-9 to TRBJ2-1; 8 bases match TRBD1. The TCR sequence derives from an adult who received the MenACWY meningococcal vaccine as a control. The sample here was peripheral blood, taken 28 days after the second dose of the MenACWY control vaccine. The CDR3 loop is CASILGTGYNEQFF. CDR3 DNA: TGTGCCAGCATCCTCGGGACAGGCTACAATGAGCAGTTCTTC.